This TCR beta chain was sequenced for a study of T cell repertoires in cytomegalovirus infection. At the level of the study: Indicated by public TCR beta signatures were CMV infection and matching HLA type. Study-level results: HLA-C-restricted, CMV-specific TCR beta clonotypes were dominant ex vivo.

Using its own MiXCR run on the reads, TCRdb lists one record per CDR3 protein. Among about 140,000 distinct CDR3 sequences listed, more than 30% were seen once. This CDR3 has 16 amino acids. CDR1 SEHNR and CDR2 FQNEAQ come from the germline V gene (reference sequence). V trimming: 3 bases; J trimming: 9 bases; junction bases outside the gene matches: 7. This clonotype appeared many times. Its antigen remains unidentified. This TCR was recovered from a human donor in good health (CMV status not recorded). Some clones in this sample may be carry-over from other donors' samples. J is TRBJ2-1 and V is TRBV7-9, with 14 positions matching TRBD2. This material consisted of CD8+ T cells from cultured PBMCs, taken from culture after CMV antigen stimulation. The CDR3 loop reads CASSFGTSGGPSEQFF. CDR3 DNA sequence: TGTGCCAGCAGCTTTGGGACTAGCGGGGGCCCCTCTGAGCAGTTCTTC.